This is a list of T cell receptor beta chains from one sample in a study of Ad26.COV2.S vaccination and SARS-CoV-2 variants. Only in-frame clones appear in the TCRdb table, and some are missing; sequencing was by immunoSEQ multiplex PCR. The table records about 500,000 clones, about nine tenths of them present only once. The sequencing used peripheral blood, collected in a trial of Ad26.COV2.S vaccine versus placebo. These receptors all stem from a person aged 18-65 years who received the Ad26.COV2.S COVID-19 vaccine or a placebo. The CDR3 runs from the conserved cysteine through the conserved F or W. The D gene is left open where the match is weak. Clone sizes are given selectively: once, few, many, or a class where the clone is expanded.

j_gene: TRBJ1-1; v_gene: TRBV27; d_gene: NA; abundance: many; CDR3aa: CASSLIQGATEAFF; CDR3nt: TGTGCCAGCAGCCTAATACAGGGTGCCACTGAAGCTTTCTTT
j_gene: TRBJ1-2; v_gene: TRBV6-2/TRBV6-3; d_gene: NA; abundance: NA; CDR3aa: CASSYSIWDKYGYTF; CDR3nt: TGTGCCAGCAGTTACTCGATCTGGGACAAATATGGCTACACCTTC
j_gene: TRBJ2-7; v_gene: TRBV11-3; d_gene: TRBD2; abundance: NA; CDR3aa: CASSVGPSGEQYF; CDR3nt: TGTGCCAGCAGCGTAGGCCCTAGCGGCGAGCAGTACTTC
j_gene: TRBJ2-1; v_gene: TRBV30; d_gene: NA; abundance: NA; CDR3aa: CAGQSGTYNEQFF; CDR3nt: TGTGCCGGACAGAGCGGGACCTACAATGAGCAGTTCTTC
j_gene: TRBJ2-1; v_gene: TRBV12-3/TRBV12-4; d_gene: NA; abundance: once; CDR3aa: CASSPRNYNEQFF; CDR3nt: TGTGCCAGCAGCCCCCGGAACTACAATGAGCAGTTCTTC
j_gene: TRBJ1-3; v_gene: TRBV28; d_gene: NA; abundance: NA; CDR3aa: CASSLWVDGNSGNTIYF; CDR3nt: TGTGCCAGCAGTTTATGGGTGGACGGAAACTCTGGAAACACCATATATTTT
j_gene: TRBJ1-6; v_gene: TRBV10-2; d_gene: TRBD1; abundance: NA; CDR3aa: CASSGRGHNSPLHF; CDR3nt: TGCGCCAGCAGTGGCAGGGGGCATAATTCACCCCTCCACTTT
j_gene: TRBJ2-2; v_gene: TRBV16; d_gene: TRBD1; abundance: once; CDR3aa: CASSQLTGATGELFF; CDR3nt: TGTGCCAGCAGCCAACTTACAGGGGCGACCGGGGAGCTGTTTTTT
j_gene: TRBJ1-5; v_gene: TRBV20-1; d_gene: NA; abundance: NA; CDR3aa: CSASVDSIAFDSNQPQHF; CDR3nt: TGCAGTGCTAGTGTCGATAGTATCGCGTTCGATAGCAATCAGCCCCAGCATTTT
j_gene: TRBJ2-1; v_gene: TRBV12-5; d_gene: TRBD2; abundance: NA; CDR3aa: CASGLSGDLTEQFF; CDR3nt: TGTGCTAGTGGTTTGAGCGGGGACCTGACGGAGCAGTTCTTC
j_gene: TRBJ2-1; v_gene: TRBV5-1; d_gene: NA; abundance: NA; CDR3aa: CASVGGYNEQFF; CDR3nt: TGCGCCAGCGTAGGCGGGTACAATGAGCAGTTCTTC
j_gene: TRBJ2-7; v_gene: TRBV5-6; d_gene: NA; abundance: NA; CDR3aa: CASSFQPTSYEQYF; CDR3nt: TGTGCCAGCAGCTTTCAGCCGACCTCCTACGAGCAGTACTTC
j_gene: TRBJ2-7; v_gene: TRBV14; d_gene: TRBD1; abundance: NA; CDR3aa: CASSGPGQGSEQYF; CDR3nt: TGTGCCAGCAGCGGACCGGGACAGGGCTCCGAGCAGTACTTC
j_gene: TRBJ2-2; v_gene: TRBV7-3; d_gene: NA; abundance: NA; CDR3aa: CASSPQQLGTGELFF; CDR3nt: TGTGCCAGCAGCCCACAACAACTGGGCACCGGGGAGCTGTTTTTT
j_gene: TRBJ2-3; v_gene: TRBV3-1/TRBV3-2; d_gene: NA; abundance: many; CDR3aa: CASSQSLTELLNTQYF; CDR3nt: TGTGCCAGCAGCCAGTCCCTGACTGAGCTTCTAAATACGCAGTATTTT
j_gene: TRBJ2-7; v_gene: TRBV21-1; d_gene: NA; abundance: once; CDR3aa: CASSKRKAGRHYPNSYEQYF; CDR3nt: TGTGCCAGCAGCAAAAGGAAAGCCGGGAGACATTATCCAAACTCCTACGAGCAGTACTTC
j_gene: TRBJ2-1; v_gene: TRBV2; d_gene: NA; abundance: NA; CDR3aa: CASSDRGRIDNEQFF; CDR3nt: TGTGCCAGCAGTGACCGAGGGCGAATAGACAATGAGCAGTTCTTC
j_gene: TRBJ2-5; v_gene: TRBV28; d_gene: TRBD2; abundance: once; CDR3aa: CASSRLAVDQETQYF; CDR3nt: TGTGCCAGCAGTCGACTAGCGGTCGACCAAGAGACCCAGTACTTC
j_gene: TRBJ2-1; v_gene: TRBV10-3; d_gene: NA; abundance: once; CDR3aa: CAISGASNEQFF; CDR3nt: TGTGCCATCAGTGGGGCATCCAATGAGCAGTTCTTC
j_gene: TRBJ1-2; v_gene: TRBV7-2; d_gene: NA; abundance: few; CDR3aa: CASSFSNYGYTF; CDR3nt: TGTGCCAGCAGCTTCAGTAACTATGGCTACACCTTC
j_gene: TRBJ1-2; v_gene: TRBV28; d_gene: TRBD1; abundance: NA; CDR3aa: CASSPGTGRYGYTF; CDR3nt: TGTGCCAGCAGTCCAGGGACAGGGCGATATGGCTACACCTTC
j_gene: TRBJ2-7; v_gene: TRBV28; d_gene: NA; abundance: NA; CDR3aa: CASRPSGTYYEQYF; CDR3nt: TGTGCCAGCAGGCCGTCCGGGACCTACTACGAGCAGTACTTC
j_gene: TRBJ1-1; v_gene: TRBV5-8; d_gene: NA; abundance: NA; CDR3aa: CASSLAIGRDAFF; CDR3nt: TGTGCCAGCAGCTTGGCGATCGGCAGGGACGCTTTCTTT
j_gene: TRBJ2-5; v_gene: TRBV5-5; d_gene: NA; abundance: NA; CDR3aa: CASSLVTGPGTQYF; CDR3nt: TGTGCCAGCAGCTTGGTAACAGGGCCCGGGACCCAGTACTTC
j_gene: TRBJ2-1; v_gene: TRBV5-5; d_gene: TRBD1; abundance: NA; CDR3aa: CASSFGQGIDNEQFF; CDR3nt: TGTGCCAGCAGCTTTGGACAGGGTATTGACAATGAGCAGTTCTTC
j_gene: TRBJ1-4; v_gene: TRBV4-1; d_gene: TRBD1; abundance: once; CDR3aa: CASSQENRGSNEKLFF; CDR3nt: TGCGCCAGCAGCCAGGAAAACAGGGGTTCTAATGAAAAACTGTTTTTT
j_gene: TRBJ2-5; v_gene: TRBV18; d_gene: NA; abundance: NA; CDR3aa: CASSTTGWETQYF; CDR3nt: TGTGCCAGCTCCACGACAGGTTGGGAGACCCAGTACTTC
j_gene: TRBJ2-5; v_gene: TRBV6-2/TRBV6-3; d_gene: NA; abundance: NA; CDR3aa: CASSYLRATQETQYF; CDR3nt: TGTGCCAGCAGTTACTTACGGGCAACTCAAGAGACCCAGTACTTC
j_gene: TRBJ2-2; v_gene: TRBV14; d_gene: TRBD1; abundance: NA; CDR3aa: CASSPLLQGRQGEGTGELFF; CDR3nt: TGTGCCAGCAGCCCTTTACTACAGGGTAGACAGGGAGAGGGCACCGGGGAGCTGTTTTTT
j_gene: TRBJ2-3; v_gene: TRBV20-1; d_gene: NA; abundance: NA; CDR3aa: CSASRDSDTQYF; CDR3nt: TGCAGTGCTAGTCGGGACTCAGATACGCAGTATTTT
j_gene: TRBJ2-2; v_gene: TRBV6-2/TRBV6-3; d_gene: NA; abundance: NA; CDR3aa: CASSYSFGGGELFF; CDR3nt: TGTGCCAGCAGTTACTCGTTCGGGGGCGGGGAGCTGTTTTTT
j_gene: TRBJ1-3; v_gene: TRBV7-9; d_gene: NA; abundance: NA; CDR3aa: CASSLGRSSGNTIYF; CDR3nt: TGTGCCAGCAGCCTCGGACGGAGCTCTGGAAACACCATATATTTT
j_gene: TRBJ1-5; v_gene: TRBV4-3; d_gene: NA; abundance: NA; CDR3aa: CASSQDQNQPQHF; CDR3nt: TGCGCCAGCAGCCAAGATCAAAATCAGCCCCAGCATTTT
j_gene: TRBJ1-3; v_gene: TRBV19; d_gene: TRBD1; abundance: NA; CDR3aa: CASSIRRRTGASGNTIYF; CDR3nt: TGTGCCAGTAGTATCCGACGGAGGACAGGGGCCTCTGGAAACACCATATATTTT
j_gene: TRBJ1-6; v_gene: TRBV19; d_gene: TRBD1; abundance: NA; CDR3aa: CASSRGQGGSPLHF; CDR3nt: TGTGCCAGTAGTAGAGGACAGGGAGGGTCACCCCTCCACTTT
j_gene: TRBJ1-6; v_gene: TRBV5-6; d_gene: NA; abundance: NA; CDR3aa: CASSLTQGRLFPNSPLHF; CDR3nt: TGTGCCAGCAGCTTGACCCAGGGACGGCTTTTCCCGAATTCACCCCTCCACTTT
j_gene: TRBJ2-2; v_gene: TRBV11-3; d_gene: TRBD2; abundance: NA; CDR3aa: CASSHNSGAGELFF; CDR3nt: TGTGCCAGCAGCCATAATAGCGGGGCGGGGGAGCTGTTTTTT
j_gene: TRBJ2-3; v_gene: TRBV19; d_gene: TRBD1; abundance: once; CDR3aa: CASSNPDRGLVGTDTQYF; CDR3nt: TGTGCCAGTAGTAATCCGGACAGGGGACTTGTCGGCACAGATACGCAGTATTTT
j_gene: TRBJ2-2; v_gene: TRBV7-2; d_gene: TRBD1; abundance: NA; CDR3aa: CASSWTGANTGELFF; CDR3nt: TGTGCCAGCAGCTGGACAGGGGCGAACACCGGGGAGCTGTTTTTT
j_gene: TRBJ2-6; v_gene: TRBV27; d_gene: NA; abundance: NA; CDR3aa: CASSFGSSGANVLTF; CDR3nt: TGTGCCAGCAGTTTCGGCAGCTCTGGGGCCAACGTCCTGACTTTC
j_gene: TRBJ2-7; v_gene: TRBV6-5; d_gene: NA; abundance: NA; CDR3aa: CASSYSGSRGAYEQYF; CDR3nt: TGTGCCAGCAGTTACTCCGGTTCCAGGGGTGCCTACGAGCAGTACTTC
j_gene: TRBJ2-1; v_gene: TRBV7-7; d_gene: TRBD2; abundance: NA; CDR3aa: CASSSGTSSANEQFF; CDR3nt: TGTGCTAGCAGCTCCGGGACTAGCTCCGCCAATGAGCAGTTCTTC
j_gene: TRBJ2-2; v_gene: TRBV9; d_gene: NA; abundance: once; CDR3aa: CASSAQWAAGELFF; CDR3nt: TGTGCCAGCAGCGCCCAATGGGCGGCCGGGGAGCTGTTTTTT
j_gene: TRBJ1-4; v_gene: TRBV18; d_gene: NA; abundance: NA; CDR3aa: CASSKILKWRHEDEKLFF; CDR3nt: TGTGCCAGCTCGAAAATCCTTAAGTGGCGGCACGAGGATGAAAAACTGTTTTTT
j_gene: TRBJ2-2; v_gene: TRBV18; d_gene: TRBD1; abundance: NA; CDR3aa: CASSPAQGPGELFF; CDR3nt: TGTGCCAGCTCCCCGGCACAGGGGCCCGGGGAGCTGTTTTTT
j_gene: TRBJ1-4; v_gene: TRBV2; d_gene: TRBD1; abundance: NA; CDR3aa: CASSRQGDDEKLFF; CDR3nt: TGTGCCAGCAGCCGACAGGGGGATGATGAAAAACTGTTTTTT
j_gene: TRBJ2-7; v_gene: TRBV5-4; d_gene: TRBD1; abundance: NA; CDR3aa: CASSGGTGTSYEQYF; CDR3nt: TGTGCCAGCAGCGGGGGGACAGGTACTTCCTACGAGCAGTACTTC
j_gene: TRBJ1-5; v_gene: TRBV30; d_gene: NA; abundance: NA; CDR3aa: CAWSVEHHNQPQHF; CDR3nt: TGTGCCTGGAGTGTGGAACACCACAATCAGCCCCAGCATTTT
j_gene: TRBJ1-2; v_gene: TRBV29-1; d_gene: NA; abundance: NA; CDR3aa: CSVTRQAAYGYTF; CDR3nt: TGCAGCGTGACAAGACAGGCGGCCTATGGCTACACCTTC
j_gene: TRBJ2-1; v_gene: TRBV3-1/TRBV3-2; d_gene: NA; abundance: NA; CDR3aa: CASSQEAASYNEQFF; CDR3nt: TGTGCCAGCAGCCAAGAGGCGGCTTCCTACAATGAGCAGTTCTTC
j_gene: TRBJ2-2; v_gene: TRBV27; d_gene: NA; abundance: NA; CDR3aa: CATTGAFGGELFF; CDR3nt: TGTGCAACCACTGGAGCCTTCGGCGGGGAGCTGTTTTTT
j_gene: TRBJ1-2; v_gene: TRBV12-3/TRBV12-4; d_gene: NA; abundance: NA; CDR3aa: CASSSYLYGYTF; CDR3nt: TGTGCCAGCAGTTCCTACCTCTATGGCTACACCTTC
j_gene: TRBJ1-4; v_gene: TRBV7-2; d_gene: NA; abundance: NA; CDR3aa: CASSFRVPISTNEKLFF; CDR3nt: TGTGCCAGCAGCTTCCGGGTCCCTATTTCAACTAATGAAAAACTGTTTTTT
j_gene: TRBJ2-5; v_gene: TRBV3-1/TRBV3-2; d_gene: NA; abundance: NA; CDR3aa: CASSLPPPPASRRRAQYF; CDR3nt: TGTGCCAGCAGCCTCCCACCACCTCCGGCTAGCAGGCGAAGGGCCCAGTACTTC
j_gene: TRBJ2-7; v_gene: TRBV28; d_gene: TRBD1; abundance: NA; CDR3aa: CASSPQGQGMYEQYF; CDR3nt: TGTGCCAGCAGTCCCCAGGGACAGGGAATGTACGAGCAGTACTTC
j_gene: TRBJ1-6; v_gene: TRBV7-8; d_gene: TRBD1; abundance: NA; CDR3aa: CASSLMTGGASPLHF; CDR3nt: TGTGCCAGCAGCTTAATGACAGGGGGTGCGTCACCCCTCCACTTT
j_gene: TRBJ2-2; v_gene: TRBV6-5; d_gene: NA; abundance: NA; CDR3aa: CASFFAGTGELFF; CDR3nt: TGTGCCAGCTTTTTCGCGGGGACCGGGGAGCTGTTTTTT
j_gene: TRBJ1-2; v_gene: TRBV6-5; d_gene: NA; abundance: NA; CDR3aa: CASSYSSGLGYGYTF; CDR3nt: TGTGCCAGCAGTTACTCGAGCGGGCTGGGCTATGGCTACACCTTC